This is a list of T cell receptor beta chains from one sample in a study of T cells in localized non-small cell lung cancer. Sequencing was performed with immunoSEQ multiplex PCR; in TCRdb, only in-frame clones are kept and a portion is missing. The repertoire holds a few thousand clones, 30% to 45% seen once, with about 9.1% in the top ten. Sequencing used normal lung tissue next to the tumor, obtained before any cancer treatment. Every receptor here comes from a female donor over 55 with stage I squamous cell lung carcinoma. Each CDR3 is given with its conserved first and last residue. A D gene is named only where the DNA matches it firmly. Clone size is shown for a subset of rows, as once, few, many or a class of expanded clone.

TRBV6-8	TRBJ1-4	few	TRBD1	CASSTPAGTGLEKLFF	TGTGCCAGCAGTACGCCCGCCGGGACAGGGTTGGAAAAACTGTTTTTT
TRBV19	TRBJ1-3	few	TRBD1	CASSLGGYSGNTIYF	TGTGCCAGCAGCCTAGGGGGCTACTCTGGAAACACCATATATTTT
TRBV28	TRBJ1-1	-	-	CASSLYPNTEAFF	TGTGCCAGCAGTTTATACCCTAACACTGAAGCTTTCTTT
TRBV6-8	TRBJ1-1	few	-	CASSYKRGTEAFF	TGTGCCAGCAGTTACAAAAGGGGGACTGAAGCTTTCTTT
TRBV25-1	TRBJ2-3	-	TRBD1	CASSVRQGAGDTQYF	TGTGCCAGCAGTGTACGACAGGGGGCCGGGGATACGCAGTATTTT
TRBV6-8	TRBJ2-7	-	TRBD2	CASSRNPPAGGAYEQYF	TGTGCCAGCAGCCGAAACCCCCCAGCGGGGGGAGCCTACGAGCAGTACTTC
TRBV18	TRBJ2-5	-	-	CASSPTFGVQETQYF	TGTGCCAGCTCACCGACCTTCGGGGTCCAAGAGACCCAGTACTTC
TRBV28	TRBJ2-2	few	-	CASSSPGNTGELFF	TGTGCCAGCAGTTCTCCTGGGAACACCGGGGAGCTGTTTTTT
TRBV5-1	TRBJ1-1	-	-	CASSLGVQGNTEAFF	TGCGCCAGCAGCTTGGGGGTACAGGGGAACACTGAAGCTTTCTTT
TRBV6-1	TRBJ1-1	few	-	CAISEGQGDTEAFF	TGTGCCATCAGTGAAGGGCAGGGTGACACTGAAGCTTTCTTT
TRBV11-3	TRBJ1-1	-	-	CASSPLPPYTAGEAFF	TGTGCCAGCAGCCCCCTTCCCCCTTACACGGCAGGGGAAGCTTTCTTT
TRBV6-8	TRBJ2-5	few	TRBD2	CASSYRSGGRWRQETQYF	TGTGCCAGCAGTTACAGAAGCGGGGGCCGTTGGCGGCAAGAGACCCAGTACTTC
TRBV19	TRBJ2-1	once	TRBD1	CASSIKGRQGYEQFF	TGTGCCAGTAGTATAAAGGGAAGACAGGGGTATGAGCAGTTCTTC
TRBV11-3	TRBJ2-7	medium-sized	-	CASSYTSGTYEQYF	TGTGCCAGCAGCTACACCTCAGGGACCTACGAGCAGTACTTC
TRBV19	TRBJ2-2	-	-	CASSASNGAGELFF	TGTGCCAGTAGTGCCAGCAACGGAGCCGGGGAGCTGTTTTTT
TRBV11-3	TRBJ1-3	-	-	CASSLIVGSGNTIYF	TGTGCCAGCAGCTTAATCGTGGGCTCTGGAAACACCATATATTTT
TRBV5-1	TRBJ2-7	-	-	CASSLEGRGRVTSYEQYF	TGCGCCAGCAGCTTGGAAGGGAGAGGCAGGGTCACCTCCTACGAGCAGTACTTC
TRBV7-2	TRBJ2-3	-	TRBD2	CASSFSGSSTDTQYF	TGTGCCAGCAGCTTCAGCGGGAGCTCCACAGATACGCAGTATTTT
TRBV6-8	TRBJ1-1	few	-	CASSYSTGRGVIGEAFF	TGTGCCAGCAGTTACTCGACTGGGAGGGGGGTAATTGGCGAAGCTTTCTTT
TRBV19	TRBJ1-4	-	TRBD1	CASSSTTGGRGEKLFF	TGTGCCAGTAGTTCGACAACAGGGGGCAGGGGGGAAAAACTGTTTTTT
TRBV28	TRBJ2-1	-	TRBD2	CASSLNPSGRREQFF	TGTGCCAGCAGTCTCAATCCTAGCGGGCGGCGTGAGCAGTTCTTC
TRBV5-1	TRBJ2-3	few	TRBD1	CASSSGQVAWGTDTQYF	TGCGCCAGCAGCTCGGGACAGGTGGCGTGGGGCACAGATACGCAGTATTTT
TRBV6-8	TRBJ1-1	medium-sized	-	CASSYWQGSMNTEAFF	TGTGCCAGCAGTTACTGGCAGGGAAGCATGAACACTGAAGCTTTCTTT
TRBV5-1	TRBJ2-1	-	-	CASSLDTSSYNEQFF	TGCGCCAGCAGCTTGGATACTAGCTCCTACAATGAGCAGTTCTTC
TRBV2	TRBJ2-3	-	-	CASSVGAGIDTQYF	TGTGCCAGCAGTGTAGGGGCCGGGATAGATACGCAGTATTTT
TRBV11-3	TRBJ2-7	few	TRBD2	CASSRGGLAGTEQYF	TGTGCCAGCAGCCGAGGGGGACTAGCGGGGACCGAGCAGTACTTC
TRBV28	TRBJ2-4	-	TRBD2	CASTFAGGGSGVNIQYF	TGTGCCAGCACCTTTGCCGGGGGGGGCTCAGGGGTAAACATTCAGTACTTC
TRBV29-1	TRBJ2-7	-	TRBD1	CSLRQGSYEQYF	TGCAGCTTAAGACAGGGCTCCTACGAGCAGTACTTC
TRBV4-1	TRBJ2-7	-	TRBD2	CASSPSAGAVNEQYF	TGCGCCAGCAGCCCCTCAGCGGGAGCTGTAAACGAGCAGTACTTC
TRBV29-1	TRBJ1-4	-	-	CSVEEQATNEKLFF	TGCAGCGTTGAAGAACAGGCAACTAATGAAAAACTGTTTTTT
TRBV7-2	TRBJ1-1	once	-	CASSREKNTEAFF	TGTGCCAGCAGCCGAGAGAAGAACACTGAAGCTTTCTTT
TRBV19	TRBJ1-1	-	-	CASSIIRGNTEAFF	TGTGCCAGTAGTATAATCAGGGGAAACACTGAAGCTTTCTTT
TRBV19	TRBJ2-1	once	TRBD1	CASSIKTGGGYNEQFF	TGTGCCAGTAGTATCAAGACAGGGGGCGGCTACAATGAGCAGTTCTTC
TRBV19	TRBJ2-5	few	TRBD2	CASSRAGGPEETQYF	TGTGCCAGTAGTAGAGCGGGAGGGCCGGAGGAGACCCAGTACTTC
TRBV19	TRBJ1-1	-	-	CASSNSYMNTEAFF	TGTGCCAGTAGTAACAGTTACATGAACACTGAAGCTTTCTTT
TRBV19	TRBJ2-3	-	-	CASSIARLRGRTDTQYF	TGTGCCAGTAGTATAGCCAGGTTGCGGGGGCGCACAGATACGCAGTATTTT
TRBV11-3	TRBJ2-5	few	-	CASSPGTVGQETQYF	TGTGCCAGCAGCCCCGGGACGGTCGGACAAGAGACCCAGTACTTC
TRBV28	TRBJ1-1	-	-	CATMDPLKEEAFF	TGTGCCACTATGGACCCACTAAAAGAAGAAGCTTTCTTT
TRBV5-1	TRBJ2-7	few	TRBD2	CASSLAAGGIYEQYF	TGCGCCAGCAGCTTGGCTGCGGGGGGGATCTACGAGCAGTACTTC
TRBV6-8	TRBJ2-7	-	TRBD2	CASRGLARSYEQYF	TGTGCCAGCAGGGGACTAGCCAGGTCCTACGAGCAGTACTTC
TRBV19	TRBJ2-2	-	TRBD1	CASRRQGADTGELFF	TGTGCCAGTAGGAGACAGGGGGCGGACACCGGGGAGCTGTTTTTT
TRBV6-8	TRBJ2-1	few	TRBD2	CASSTGTSGPNEQFF	TGTGCCAGCAGTACGGGGACTAGCGGTCCCAATGAGCAGTTCTTC
TRBV1	TRBJ2-1	-	-	CASSQESTRLAINEQFF	TGCGCCAGCAGCCAAGAAAGTACCCGACTAGCGATTAATGAGCAGTTCTTC
TRBV19	TRBJ1-6	-	TRBD1	CASRPRQGAGNSPLHF	TGTGCCAGTAGGCCCCGGCAGGGGGCAGGTAATTCACCCCTCCACTTT
TRBV19	TRBJ1-1	-	-	CASKRLGPNTEAFF	TGTGCCAGTAAGCGGTTAGGGCCGAACACTGAAGCTTTCTTT
TRBV14	TRBJ1-3	few	-	CASSPGPLGTIYF	TGTGCCAGCAGCCCGGGACCCCTGGGGACCATATATTTT
TRBV11-3	TRBJ2-5	few	-	CASSLDIPGGAPQRETQYF	TGTGCCAGCAGCTTAGATATCCCTGGGGGAGCTCCGCAGCGGGAGACCCAGTACTTC
TRBV9	TRBJ1-3	-	TRBD1	CASSVTGGNTIYF	TGTGCCAGCAGCGTAACAGGGGGCAACACCATATATTTT
TRBV5-1	TRBJ2-7	-	TRBD2	CASSLERGASYEQYF	TGCGCCAGCAGCTTGGAGCGGGGGGCCTCCTACGAGCAGTACTTC
TRBV9	TRBJ1-1	-	-	CASSVGVGDTEAFF	TGTGCCAGCAGCGTAGGAGTGGGGGACACTGAAGCTTTCTTT
TRBV12-5	TRBJ2-1	few	TRBD1	CASGFDRGSYNEQFF	TGTGCTAGTGGTTTCGACAGGGGTTCCTACAATGAGCAGTTCTTC
TRBV6-8	TRBJ2-5	-	-	CASSSQTSWTQYF	TGTGCCAGCAGCTCGCAGACTTCTTGGACCCAGTACTTC
TRBV4-1	TRBJ1-2	few	TRBD1	CASSQARQGIHYGYTF	TGCGCCAGCAGCCAAGCCCGACAGGGAATCCACTATGGCTACACCTTC
TRBV9	TRBJ1-5	-	-	CASNQGNQPQHF	TGTGCCAGCAATCAGGGGAATCAGCCCCAGCATTTT